This T cell receptor (beta chain) was identified during a study of Ad26.COV2.S vaccination and SARS-CoV-2 variants. As for the study in general: Once or twice, 56 days apart, Ad26.COV2.S was delivered intramuscularly.

Sequenced by immunoSEQ multiplex PCR; TCRdb stores in-frame clones only, minus some. The sample includes a few hundred thousand clones, 90% of them seen just once. Noted treatment: about 20 received Ad26.COV2.S at low or high dose, single or two shots; roughly five received placebo; per-sample allocation not given. Collection of samples fell on day 63 after the first vaccine or placebo injection. This TCR came from a person aged 18-60 years who received the Ad26.COV2.S COVID-19 vaccine or a placebo. Source: peripheral blood, taken in a trial of Ad26.COV2.S vaccine versus placebo.

CDR3 region: CASSQPRTAKETQYF. The DNA of the CDR3 is TGTGCCAGCAGCCAACCCCGGACAGCGAAGGAGACCCAGTACTTC. The rearrangement joins TRBV3-1 (or the pseudogene TRBV3-2) to TRBJ2-5, with D possibly TRBD1 on 6 matching bases. V was clipped by 2 bases and J by 5 bases, with 15 bases between them. This CDR3 contains 15 residues. The germline V gene encodes CDR1 LGHDT and CDR2 YNNKEL (reference sequence).